The 21 T cell receptor beta chains listed next were all sequenced from one sample in a study of cytomegalovirus exposure and HLA in healthy donors. The method was immunoSEQ multiplex PCR; TCRdb's version includes in-frame clones alone and lacks a portion of them. This sample has about 150,000 clones, with 80% to 90% found just once. The source material was PBMCs. These receptors originate from a young man in good health and CMV-seropositive.

The V and J genes are TRBV6-5 and TRBJ2-1; 7 nucleotides align to TRBD1. J was trimmed by 0 bases and V by 7 bases; bases with no gene match: 6. In germline, CDR1 is MNHEY, CDR2 SVGAGI. The CDR3 runs 15 residues. CDR3 protein: CASTSNRGSYNEQFF. Here the CDR3 DNA reads TGTGCCAGCACCTCAAACAGGGGCTCCTACAATGAGCAGTTCTTC.

The chain combines TRBV6-6 with TRBJ2-2; maybe TRBD2 (5 bases). There are 12 residues in the CDR3. The germline CDR1 and CDR2 sequences are MNHNY and SVGAGI (reference sequence). Trimming shortened V by 11 bases and J by 1 base, and 8 bases separated the two germline ends. The CDR3 reads CAGGGNTGELFF. CDR3 nucleotide sequence: TGTGCCGGCGGAGGGAACACCGGGGAGCTGTTTTTT.

The chain has TRBV7-8 and TRBJ2-2, with TRBD1 identical over 8 bases. The V and J ends lost 5 bases and 0 bases, in that order; junction bases with no gene match: 5. This CDR3 region has 16 residues. CDR1 is SGHVS and CDR2 is FQNEAQ in the germline V gene. In DNA form, the CDR3 reads TGTGCCAGCAGCCAGATGACAGGGGCGAACACCGGGGAGCTGTTTTTT. Translating gives CASSQMTGANTGELFF.

The chain couples TRBV28 to TRBJ1-2, with a tentative D call TRBD1 (6 bases). There are 12 residues in the CDR3. Germline V gene lookup returns CDR1 MDHEN and CDR2 SYDVKM. V gave up 3 bases and J gave up 8 bases, with 10 bases separating them. The CDR3 is CASSFHRDGYTF. The CDR3 DNA reads as TGTGCCAGCAGTTTCCACAGGGACGGCTACACCTTC.

The J gene is TRBJ2-7, the V gene TRBV30; unclear D gene. CDR1 is GTSNPN, CDR2 SVGIG, per germline (reference sequence). V was clipped by 2 bases and J by 2 bases, with 10 bases between them. CDR3 length equals 13 residues. The CDR3 DNA reads as TGTGCCTGGAGTTACGGGTCCACCTACGAGCAGTACTTC. It translates to CAWSYGSTYEQYF.

The chain links TRBV6-1 to TRBJ2-2; D gene ambiguous. Looked up from germline, CDR1 is MNHNS and CDR2 is SASEGT. V dropped 4 bases and J dropped 1 base, with 7 bases sitting between them. The CDR3 consists of 14 residues. CDR3: CASSVTMNTGELFF. CDR3 bases: TGTGCCAGCAGTGTAACTATGAACACCGGGGAGCTGTTTTTT.

This clone was observed a single time. CDR3 sequence: CASSPYSATNEKLFF. CDR3 DNA sequence: TGTGCCAGTAGTCCGTACAGTGCAACTAATGAAAAACTGTTTTTT. The chain carries TRBV19 and TRBJ1-4; D is undetermined. Trimming removed 5 bases from V and 0 bases from J, with 10 bases in between. Germline V CDR1 and CDR2: LNHDA, SQIVND (reference sequence). This CDR3 is built from 15 residues.

The chain joins TRBV7-6 to TRBJ2-5; 7 bases align to TRBD2. J was trimmed by 5 bases and V by 1 base; bases with no gene match: 7. This CDR3 comprises 15 residues. Germline CDR1 and CDR2: SGHVS and FNYEAQ. The CDR3 is CASSLGSGLRETQYF. The CDR3 DNA follows: TGTGCCAGCAGCTTAGGGTCGGGACTAAGGGAGACCCAGTACTTC.

This clone was detected only a few times. The rearrangement joins TRBV7-8 to TRBJ2-1; perhaps TRBD2 as D (5 bases). CDR1 and CDR2 (germline): SGHVS, FQNEAQ. The germline V and J ends were trimmed by 4 bases and 5 bases, with 12 bases remaining between them. The length of the CDR3 is 14 residues. This CDR3 reads CASSSRGGNNEQFF. CDR3 sequence (DNA): TGTGCCAGCAGCTCTAGAGGAGGAAACAATGAGCAGTTCTTC.

The table lists this clone with a few counts. The same CDR3 also results from other DNA sequences found in this sample. The rearrangement links TRBV6-1 to TRBJ1-2; D is uncertain. Germline V gene lookup returns CDR1 MNHNS and CDR2 SASEGT. The V gene lost 0 bases and the J gene lost 2 bases, with 4 bases spanning the gap. The CDR3 loop spans 13 amino acids. CDR3 DNA: TGTGCCAGCAGTGAAGCCGGGAACTATGGCTACACCTTC. Protein product: CASSEAGNYGYTF.

The chain combines TRBV30 with TRBJ1-2; tentatively, D is TRBD1 (5 bases). In germline, CDR1 is GTSNPN, CDR2 SVGIG (reference sequence). V was clipped by 3 bases and J by 1 base, with 9 bases between them. This CDR3 region has 13 residues. This CDR3 is CAWRSGVNYGYTF. CDR3 sequence (DNA): TGTGCCTGGAGGTCGGGGGTTAACTATGGCTACACCTTC.

The chain joins TRBV11-3 to TRBJ2-7, with TRBD2 as a possible D gene (5 bases). Per germline, CDR1 SGHNT and CDR2 YENEEA. The germline V and J ends were trimmed by 1 base and 7 bases, with 8 bases remaining between them. The CDR3 loop spans 12 amino acids. CDR3 protein: CASSLVPGEQYF. In nucleotides, the CDR3 is TGTGCCAGCAGCTTAGTCCCGGGGGAGCAGTACTTC.

The chain carries TRBV18 and TRBJ2-7; no clear D. This CDR3 region has 13 residues. Germline V gene lookup returns CDR1 KGHSH and CDR2 LQKENI. Trimming removed 0 bases at V and 12 bases at J, with 15 bases between. The CDR3 spells CASSPPAFPGLYF. The CDR3 bases are TGTGCCAGCTCACCACCTGCTTTCCCTGGCTTGTACTTC.

The V gene is TRBV7-8, the J gene TRBJ2-2, with a possible D match to TRBD1 (7 bases). The V end lost 3 bases, the J end lost 9 bases, and 17 bases lay between the germline ends. CDR3 size: 15 residues. Germline loops: CDR1 SGHVS, CDR2 FQNEAQ. For the CDR3, the DNA is TGTGCCAGCAGCTTTCAGGGGGGCAACCGTCGGGAGCTGTTTTTT. Its translation is CASSFQGGNRRELFF.

The V call is TRBV19, the J call TRBJ1-1; the D is unclear. Deletions cut 9 bases from V and 5 bases from J, with 16 bases between. The CDR3 loop spans 13 amino acids. Looked up from germline, CDR1 is LNHDA and CDR2 is SQIVND (reference sequence). The CDR3 here is CASHPESWTEAFF. The CDR3 nucleotides are TGTGCCAGCCACCCGGAGAGCTGGACTGAAGCTTTCTTT.

This clone showed up just a few times. The chain links TRBV2 to TRBJ1-1, with D possibly being TRBD1 (6 bases). V was clipped by 3 bases and J by 3 bases, with 11 bases between them. Germline CDR1 and CDR2: SNHLY and FYNNEI. The CDR3 runs 14 residues. This CDR3 is CASSDQGRDTEAFF. The DNA for the CDR3 is TGTGCCAGCAGTGACCAGGGGCGGGACACTGAAGCTTTCTTT.

The CDR3 reads CAVGGLADYNEQFF. For the CDR3, the DNA is TGTGCGGTTGGGGGACTAGCGGATTACAATGAGCAGTTCTTC. The chain joins TRBV12-5 to TRBJ2-1; 11 bases agree with TRBD2. CDR1 and CDR2 (germline): LGHNT, FRNRAP. The CDR3 length is 14 residues.

V gene TRBV30 combines with J gene TRBJ2-1, with 10 bases identical to TRBD2. There are 15 residues in the CDR3. The V gene's germline CDR1 is GTSNPN and CDR2 SVGIG (reference sequence). Trimming took 6 bases from V and 1 from J; bases not matched to a gene: 6. CDR3 protein: CACWQRGGSYNEQFF. The CDR3 region has the DNA TGTGCCTGTTGGCAGCGGGGGGGGTCCTACAATGAGCAGTTCTTC.

The chain is built from TRBV30 and TRBJ2-1; a possible D gene is TRBD2 (6 bases). The V and J ends lost 0 bases and 2 bases respectively, with 11 bases between them. This CDR3 spans 15 amino acids. The germline V gene has CDR1 GTSNPN and CDR2 SVGIG (reference sequence). CDR3 bases: TGTGCCTGGAGTGTTTGGGGCGGGGCCTACAATGAGCAGTTCTTC. Translation: CAWSVWGGAYNEQFF.

The rearrangement uses TRBV19 and TRBJ2-2; no clear D gene. Trimming took off 3 bases at V and 2 bases at J, with 10 bases between the two ends. This CDR3 spans 15 amino acids. Germline V gene data show CDR1 as LNHDA and CDR2 as SQIVND (reference sequence). CDR3 sequence reads: CASSIFGVNTGELFF. CDR3 DNA sequence: TGTGCCAGTAGTATCTTTGGAGTTAACACCGGGGAGCTGTTTTTT. Looking up the rest from reference TRBV19 and TRBJ2-2 gives the full variable domain: DGGITQSPKYLFRKEGQNVTLSCEQNLNHDAMYWYRQDPGQGLRLIYYSQIVNDFQKGDIAEGYSVSREKKESFPLTVTSAQKNPTAFYLCASSIFGVNTGELFFGEGSRLTVL.

The J gene is TRBJ2-3, the V gene TRBV9; 8 bases fit TRBD2. V trimming: 4 bases; J trimming: 3 bases; junction bases outside the gene matches: 7. From germline, CDR1 is SGDLS and CDR2 YYNGEE. CDR3 length: 15 amino acids. For the CDR3, the DNA is TGTGCCAGCAGCACCCGGGGGGGGAGGACAGATACGCAGTATTTT. It translates to CASSTRGGRTDTQYF.